This TCR beta chain was recovered during a study of shared T cell receptors in the human thymus. The V segment lost 0 bases and the J segment 6 bases; nucleotides outside the gene matches: 3. In germline, CDR1 is LNHNV, CDR2 YYDKDF (reference sequence). The CDR3 consists of 16 residues. Measured with immunoSEQ multiplex PCR; TCRdb has only the in-frame clones, and not every one. The sample records roughly 550,000 clones, about 84% being singletons. This sample was shared with a second study, whose subject was human thymus T cells. This second report adds: Thymic tissue was derived from resections collected during corrective heart surgery. Related work showed strongly overlapping thymic repertoires across unrelated individuals.

This clonotype originated in a boy less than two years old with a congenital heart defect. The chain combines TRBV15 with TRBJ2-2, with 11 nucleotides matching TRBD2. Material: thymocytes. As DNA, the CDR3 is TGTGCCACCAGCAGAGAGGTAGCGGGAGGGTCCGGGGAGCTGTTTTTT. This sequence encodes CATSREVAGGSGELFF.